This TCR beta chain was profiled in a study of T cell repertoires in cytomegalovirus infection (dated by TCRdb to the late 2010s). Study-level background: Donor HLA type was relevant to the analysis, as public TCR beta signatures indicated carriage of CMV infection together with the matching HLA type. Points the paper makes about the study in general: The ex vivo response was dominated by HLA-C-restricted CMV-specific TCR beta clonotypes, which also provided the single most frequent clonotype in two of eight donors. In both this cohort and an independent cohort of 352 donors, the cumulative frequency of public TCR beta family members distinguished carriers of CMV infection plus the relevant HLA type.

This clonotype was recorded at least ten times. Its antigen has not been determined. Base-call qualities are not available, and no considerably larger clone is one nucleotide away. The listed sequencing device is Illumina HiSeq 1500. TCRdb applied fastp at Q25 and MiXCR to the public reads, then kept only in-frame beta chains. Every CDR3 protein is listed once, alongside the most common genes and DNA of its rows. The sample includes about 260,000 distinct CDR3 sequences, with around 8.7% observed a single time. Over 12% of the sample is taken by the ten largest. V gives up 4 bases and J gives up 4 bases, and the segment between their germline ends measures 13 bases. CDR1 and CDR2 (MDHEN, SYDVKM) derive from the germline V gene. The CDR3 numbers 14 residues from cysteine through phenylalanine. The entry retains the CDR3 DNA only, 42 bases that are in frame from base 1.

The clonotype comes from a human donor in good health (CMV status not recorded). Some clones in this sample may be carry-over from other donors' samples. The chain is made from TRBV28 and TRBJ2-5; the D gene is perhaps TRBD1 or TRBD2, as each covers 6 bases. Sequencing was performed on PBMCs. The CDR3 reads as follows: CASSWRDIIETQYF. The base sequence is TGTGCCAGCAGTTGGCGGGACATAATAGAGACCCAGTACTTC.